This T cell receptor (beta chain) originates from a study of blood T cell repertoires in COVID-19. Overall study: Material from acute and convalescent COVID-19 was sourced from the United States, Italy and Spain.

The germline V gene has CDR1 SNHLY and CDR2 FYNNEI. The CDR3 consists of 12 residues. Trimming cost V 5 bases and J 2 bases, with 5 bases left between them. TCRdb's table, derived via immunoSEQ multiplex PCR, lists solely in-frame clones and lacks some. Of about 130,000 clones listed, around 88% were seen once; the top ten hold 10%. Material: peripheral blood. This clonotype was sampled from a man in his fifties with acute or convalescent COVID-19. The V and J genes are TRBV2 and TRBJ2-3, with D hard to call. CDR3 DNA sequence: TGTGCCAGCAGTCCCTACACAGATACGCAGTATTTT. Protein sequence: CASSPYTDTQYF.